The text below deals with one T cell receptor beta chain. These data originate in a study of shared clonotypes between healthy human individuals. About 33,000 T cell genomes (about 0.2 ug DNA) went into each sorted-subset replicate. The protocol was immunoSEQ multiplex PCR, while the TCRdb copy is restricted to in-frame clones and leaves out a portion. Of 2 million to 2.5 million clones in the sample, 93% were seen once. Researchers partitioned CD4+ cells into CD45RA+ naive and CD45RA-negative memory subsets. V shed 3 bases and J 8 bases; nucleotides not matched to a gene: 13. CDR1 and CDR2 (germline): LNHDA, SQIVND (reference sequence). CDR3 length: 16 amino acids.

Sequencing was performed on naive CD4+ T cells from PBMCs. Subset of the sample: CD45RA+ positively selected. V is TRBV19 and J is TRBJ2-1; 7 bases are a match to TRBD2. The TCR was taken from a man aged 18 to 29 in good health. Some clones in this sample may be carry-over from other donors' samples. CDR3: CASSIGRERGRDEQFF. In nucleotides, the CDR3 is TGTGCCAGTAGTATCGGGCGGGAGAGGGGTAGGGATGAGCAGTTCTTC.